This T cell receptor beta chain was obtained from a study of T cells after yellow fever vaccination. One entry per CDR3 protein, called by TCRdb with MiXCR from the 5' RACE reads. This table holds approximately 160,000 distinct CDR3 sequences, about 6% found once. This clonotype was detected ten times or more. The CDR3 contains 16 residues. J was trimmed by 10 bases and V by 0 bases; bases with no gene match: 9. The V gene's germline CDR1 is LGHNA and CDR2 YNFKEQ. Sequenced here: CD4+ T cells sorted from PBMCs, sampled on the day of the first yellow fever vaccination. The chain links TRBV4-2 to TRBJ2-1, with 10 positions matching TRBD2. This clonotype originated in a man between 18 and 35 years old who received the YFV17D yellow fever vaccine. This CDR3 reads CASSQDPNQRGGEQFF. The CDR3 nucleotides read TGTGCCAGCAGCCAAGATCCCAACCAGCGGGGGGGAGAGCAGTTCTTC.